A single sample is the source of the 20 T cell receptor beta chains below, sequenced in a study of T cell responses to AZD1222 COVID-19 vaccine. Measured with immunoSEQ multiplex PCR; TCRdb has only the in-frame clones, and not every one. The sample shows 50,000 to 55,000 clones, about four fifths of them seen only once. Sequencing was performed on peripheral blood, taken on day 0 of AZD1222 vaccination. Receptors were obtained from an adult in good health.

V and J are TRBV10-2 and TRBJ1-1; no clear D gene. CDR1 is WSHSY and CDR2 is SAAADI in the germline V gene. The CDR3 covers 15 residues. Trimming pared 3 bases from V and 5 bases from J, leaving 16 bases between. The CDR3 region has the DNA TGCGCCAGCAGTGATACTGGCATCCCGGAGACTGAAGCTTTCTTT. Translating it yields CASSDTGIPETEAFF.

The gene calls are TRBV15 and TRBJ1-5, with 8 bases lining up with TRBD1. The junction had 6 bases not matched to a gene; V was cut back by 1 base and J by 7 bases. The CDR3 covers 15 residues. Per the germline V gene, CDR1 is LNHNV and CDR2 is YYDKDF (reference sequence). The CDR3 here is CATSRGAGGEQPQHF. In DNA form, the CDR3 reads TGTGCCACCAGCAGAGGCGCAGGGGGCGAACAGCCCCAGCATTTT.

CDR3 sequence reads: CASSQQNEAFF. The CDR3 DNA follows: TGTGCCAGCAGTCAACAGAATGAAGCTTTCTTT. The chain carries TRBV28 and TRBJ1-1; D unresolved. With 5 bases removed from V and 7 bases from J, the gap between germline ends came to 8 bases. Germline V gives CDR1 MDHEN, CDR2 SYDVKM. This CDR3 has 11 residues.

Here the CDR3 DNA reads TGCGCCAGCAGCCGGTTACCCCTCAACGAGCAGTACTTC. Its translation is CASSRLPLNEQYF. The chain joins TRBV4-1 to TRBJ2-7; D is uncertain. Germline CDR1 reads MGHRA; CDR2 reads YSYEKL. Trimming stripped 4 bases from V and 5 bases from J, with 12 bases between. This CDR3 spans 13 amino acids.

CDR3: CASSVDRDTQYF. Here the CDR3 DNA reads TGTGCCAGCAGCGTAGATAGAGATACGCAGTATTTT. The chain employs TRBV9 and TRBJ2-3; the D is unclear. The CDR3 loop spans 12 amino acids. CDR1 SGDLS and CDR2 YYNGEE come from the germline V gene. The ends were cut back, 0 bases at V and 5 bases at J, with 4 bases in the middle.

The chain carries TRBV4-3 and TRBJ1-1, with D possibly TRBD1 on 6 matching bases. Germline V gene data show CDR1 as LGHNA and CDR2 as YSLEER. This CDR3 spans 14 amino acids. With 0 bases removed from V and 5 bases from J, the gap between germline ends came to 10 bases. The CDR3 sequence: CASSQDLGGTEAFF. DNA for the CDR3: TGCGCCAGCAGCCAAGATCTAGGGGGAACTGAAGCTTTCTTT.

V and J are TRBV11-3 and TRBJ2-2; D possibly uses TRBD1 or TRBD2 (5 bases each). This CDR3 has 14 amino acids. The germline V gene has CDR1 SGHNT and CDR2 YENEEA. Trimming cost V 5 bases and J 6 bases, with 13 bases left between them. For the CDR3, the DNA is TGTGCCAGCAGCCCCGGGGCCTGGTCCGGGGAGCTGTTTTTT. This translates into CASSPGAWSGELFF.

The chain combines TRBV27 with TRBJ2-1; D is possibly TRBD2 (6 bases). V lost 2 bases and J 0 bases, leaving 11 bases between the germline ends. The CDR3 consists of 16 residues. Germline V gene lookup returns CDR1 MNHEY and CDR2 SMNVEV (reference sequence). CDR3: CASSLTGTPSYNEQFF. The CDR3 region has the DNA TGTGCCAGCAGTTTAACCGGGACTCCCTCCTACAATGAGCAGTTCTTC.

The chain is built from TRBV27 and TRBJ2-1; 7 positions match TRBD2. CDR3 length: 14 residues. Trimming took 4 bases from V and 9 from J; bases not matched to a gene: 9. CDR1 and CDR2 (germline): MNHEY, SMNVEV (reference sequence). This chain's CDR3 is CASSSFGRALEQFF. DNA for the CDR3: TGTGCCAGCAGTTCTTTTGGGAGGGCCCTTGAGCAGTTCTTC.

V is TRBV6-5 and J is TRBJ1-2, with D uncertain. Germline assignment: CDR1 MNHEY and CDR2 SVGAGI. The CDR3 extends over 14 amino acids. Trimming took off 0 bases at V and 5 bases at J, with 10 bases between the two ends. In DNA, the CDR3 is TGTGCCAGCAGTTACTCAGGAGGACGATATGGCTACACCTTC. Its protein product is CASSYSGGRYGYTF.

The gene calls are TRBV2 and TRBJ2-3; TRBD1 matches 9 bases. The CDR3 is made up of 12 amino acids. Germline-derived CDR1 and CDR2 are SNHLY and FYNNEI. Trimming cost V 8 bases and J 3 bases; bases outside gene matches: 0. As DNA, the CDR3 is TGTGCCAGCGGACAGGGGACAGATACGCAGTATTTT. Its translation is CASGQGTDTQYF. The whole variable domain, remainder taken from reference TRBV2 and TRBJ2-3, is EPEVTQTPSHQVTQMGQEVILRCVPISNHLYFYWYRQILGQKVEFLVSFYNNEISEKSEIFDDQFSVERPDGSNFTLKIRSTKLEDSAMYFCASGQGTDTQYFGPGTRLTVL.

The chain joins TRBV19 to TRBJ2-3; TRBD1 aligns across 8 bases. CDR1 and CDR2 from the germline V gene are LNHDA and SQIVND (reference sequence). This CDR3 region has 15 residues. Trimming at V came to 6 bases and at J to 4 bases, leaving 9 bases not matched to a gene. The CDR3 nucleotides are TGTGCCAGTAGGAAACAGGGGGAAGGGGCAGATACGCAGTATTTT. It encodes CASRKQGEGADTQYF.

The chain uses TRBV14 and TRBJ2-7; TRBD1 might be the D (5 bases). CDR1 SGHDN and CDR2 FVKESK come from the germline V gene. The V gene lost 1 base and the J gene lost 4 bases, with 14 bases spanning the gap. CDR3 size: 15 residues. CDR3: CASSQVVGVPYEQYF. Here the CDR3 DNA reads TGTGCCAGCAGCCAAGTGGTAGGGGTTCCTTACGAGCAGTACTTC.

The chain uses TRBV27 and TRBJ2-5, with D possibly matching TRBD1 (5 bases). CDR1 is MNHEY, CDR2 SMNVEV, per germline (reference sequence). The CDR3 totals 14 residues. The V and J ends lost 0 bases and 2 bases respectively, with 7 bases between them. CDR3 protein: CASSLSGRQETQYF. The DNA of the CDR3 is TGTGCCAGCAGTTTATCGGGGCGTCAAGAGACCCAGTACTTC.

This clone has only one observation. The chain is built from TRBV29-1 and TRBJ1-5; TRBD1 aligns across 7 bases. The CDR3 length is 13 residues. J gave up 9 bases and V 6 bases, and 11 bases lay outside the gene matches. Germline CDR1 SQVTM, CDR2 ANQGSEA. The CDR3 DNA sequence: TGCAGCGTAGCCGGGACAGCGGACGGGCCCCAGCATTTT. Translating it yields CSVAGTADGPQHF. The full variable domain, rest sourced from reference TRBV29-1 and TRBJ1-5, is SAVISQKPSRDICQRGTSLTIQCQVDSQVTMMFWYRQQPGQSLTLIATANQGSEATYESGFVIDKFPISRPNLTFSTLTVSNMSPEDSSIYLCSVAGTADGPQHFGDGTRLSIL.

This rearrangement joins TRBV2 to TRBJ1-1; D call uncertain. Germline assignment: CDR1 SNHLY and CDR2 FYNNEI. CDR3 length equals 12 residues. Trimming took off 8 bases at V and 0 bases at J, with 7 bases between the two ends. CDR3 DNA sequence: TGTGCCAGCGGGATTCTGAACACTGAAGCTTTCTTT. Its translation is CASGILNTEAFF.

The J gene is TRBJ2-5, the V gene TRBV28; D might be TRBD1 or TRBD2, each matching 5 bases. V lost 2 bases to trimming and J lost 1 base, with 5 bases between them. This CDR3 comprises 13 residues. Germline CDR1 reads MDHEN; CDR2 reads SYDVKM. The CDR3 here is CASSLGGQETQYF. CDR3 coding DNA: TGTGCCAGCAGTTTAGGGGGCCAAGAGACCCAGTACTTC.

V is TRBV6-5 and J is TRBJ2-7; 7 bases fit TRBD2. The germline V gene has CDR1 MNHEY and CDR2 SVGAGI. V shed 4 bases and J 1 base; nucleotides not matched to a gene: 4. The CDR3 extends over 14 amino acids. CDR3 sequence (DNA): TGTGCCAGCAGTTCCTGGACTAGTTCCTACGAGCAGTACTTC. Translated, it gives CASSSWTSSYEQYF.

This clone was seen just once. The V and J genes are TRBV5-4 and TRBJ2-7; no clear D gene. V was cut by 4 bases and J by 2 bases, with 13 bases left in between. CDR1 is SGHNT and CDR2 is YYREEE in the germline V gene (reference sequence). The CDR3 contains 14 residues. CDR3 loop: CASSRIKRPYEQYF. The CDR3 coding sequence is TGTGCCAGCAGCAGGATTAAAAGGCCCTACGAGCAGTACTTC.

In its sample, this clone was seen once. The J gene is TRBJ2-1, the V gene TRBV5-1; D gene uncertain. Trimming pared 0 bases from V and 0 bases from J, leaving 7 bases between. Looked up from germline, CDR1 is SGHRS and CDR2 is YFSETQ. There are 15 residues in the CDR3. The CDR3 here is CASSLAHNSYNEQFF. CDR3 sequence (DNA): TGCGCCAGCAGCTTGGCCCACAACTCCTACAATGAGCAGTTCTTC.